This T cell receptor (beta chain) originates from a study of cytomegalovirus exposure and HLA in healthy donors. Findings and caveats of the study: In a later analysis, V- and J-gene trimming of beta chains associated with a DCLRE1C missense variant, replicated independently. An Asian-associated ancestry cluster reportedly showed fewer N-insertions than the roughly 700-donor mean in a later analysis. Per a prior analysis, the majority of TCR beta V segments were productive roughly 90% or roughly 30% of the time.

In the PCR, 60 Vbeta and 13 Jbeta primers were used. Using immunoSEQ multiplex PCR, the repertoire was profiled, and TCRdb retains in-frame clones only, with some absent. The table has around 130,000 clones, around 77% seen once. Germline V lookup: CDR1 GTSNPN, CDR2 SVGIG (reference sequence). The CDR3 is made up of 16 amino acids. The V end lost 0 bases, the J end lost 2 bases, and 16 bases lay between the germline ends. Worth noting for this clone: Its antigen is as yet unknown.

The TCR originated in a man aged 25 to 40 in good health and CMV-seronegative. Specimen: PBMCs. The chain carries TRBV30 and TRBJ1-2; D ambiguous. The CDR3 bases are TGTGCCTGGAGTGTACAAACCGGCTGGGCAAACTATGGCTACACCTTC. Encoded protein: CAWSVQTGWANYGYTF.